A selection of T cell receptor beta chains follows, all from one sample in a study of CD8 T cells in ankylosing spondylitis. One entry per CDR3 protein, called by TCRdb with MiXCR from the 5' RACE reads. Of 270,000 or so distinct CDR3 sequences in the sample, under 20% were seen once. The sequenced material came from blood, either unsorted or a sorted T cell fraction (not recorded which). These receptors all come from a male donor with ankylosing spondylitis or in good health (not recorded which). CDR3s include the opening cysteine and the closing phenylalanine or tryptophan. The order of the fields is D gene, clone size, J gene, CDR3 length, V gene, CDR3 protein, CDR3 DNA. D genes are given only for firm matches. Some rows mark clone size as missing; the rest say once, few, many or name a class of expanded clone.

d_call: TRBD1; clone_size: few; j_call: TRBJ2-7; cdr3_length: 16; v_call: TRBV15; cdr3_aa: CATSSDPGTGIYEQYF; cdr3_nt: TGTGCCACCAGCAGCGATCCCGGGACAGGGATCTACGAGCAGTACTTC
d_call: TRBD2; clone_size: few; j_call: TRBJ2-1; cdr3_length: 14; v_call: TRBV20-1; cdr3_aa: CSADGRSSYNEQFF; cdr3_nt: TGCAGTGCAGACGGGAGGAGCTCCTACAATGAGCAGTTCTTC
d_call: TRBD1; clone_size: .; j_call: TRBJ2-7; cdr3_length: 15; v_call: TRBV5-1; cdr3_aa: CASSPWGQGMDEQYF; cdr3_nt: TGCGCCAGCAGCCCGTGGGGACAGGGGATGGACGAGCAGTACTTC
d_call: .; clone_size: .; j_call: TRBJ2-3; cdr3_length: 15; v_call: TRBV6-5; cdr3_aa: CASSYLTGTWDTQYF; cdr3_nt: TGTGCCAGCAGTTACCTAACAGGGACCTGGGATACGCAGTATTTT
d_call: TRBD1; clone_size: few; j_call: TRBJ2-1; cdr3_length: 15; v_call: TRBV7-7; cdr3_aa: CASSAGTGARHEQFF; cdr3_nt: TGTGCTAGCAGCGCCGGGACAGGGGCTAGGCATGAGCAGTTCTTC
d_call: TRBD2; clone_size: .; j_call: TRBJ2-7; cdr3_length: 16; v_call: TRBV18; cdr3_aa: CASSSGLAGRAYEQYF; cdr3_nt: TGTGCCAGCTCATCGGGACTAGCGGGAAGGGCCTACGAGCAGTACTTC
d_call: TRBD2; clone_size: .; j_call: TRBJ2-1; cdr3_length: 15; v_call: TRBV20-1; cdr3_aa: CSARFSLAGAYEQFF; cdr3_nt: TGCAGTGCTAGATTCAGTCTAGCGGGAGCGTATGAGCAGTTCTTC
d_call: .; clone_size: many; j_call: TRBJ1-1; cdr3_length: 13; v_call: TRBV12-5; cdr3_aa: CASGLGLNTEAFF; cdr3_nt: TGTGCTAGTGGTTTGGGTCTGAACACTGAAGCTTTCTTT
d_call: TRBD2; clone_size: few; j_call: TRBJ2-1; cdr3_length: 15; v_call: TRBV12-3/TRBV12-4; cdr3_aa: CASLWYSGMRDEQFF; cdr3_nt: TGTGCCAGTCTGTGGTATAGCGGGATGCGGGATGAGCAGTTCTTC
d_call: .; clone_size: few; j_call: TRBJ2-5; cdr3_length: 15; v_call: TRBV25-1; cdr3_aa: CASSEWGRQEETQYF; cdr3_nt: TGTGCCAGCAGTGAATGGGGGCGGCAGGAAGAGACCCAGTACTTC
d_call: TRBD2; clone_size: .; j_call: TRBJ2-1; cdr3_length: 15; v_call: TRBV6-2/TRBV6-3; cdr3_aa: CASRDGLATYNEQFF; cdr3_nt: TGTGCCAGCAGAGACGGACTAGCGACTTACAATGAGCAGTTCTTC
d_call: .; clone_size: few; j_call: TRBJ2-7; cdr3_length: 15; v_call: TRBV4-3; cdr3_aa: CASSQMGSEGDEQYF; cdr3_nt: TGCGCCAGCAGCCAAATGGGATCCGAGGGGGACGAGCAGTACTTC
d_call: TRBD2; clone_size: few; j_call: TRBJ2-1; cdr3_length: 13; v_call: TRBV24-1; cdr3_aa: CATSFGGSDEQFF; cdr3_nt: TGTGCCACCAGTTTCGGGGGGTCGGATGAGCAGTTCTTC
d_call: .; clone_size: many; j_call: TRBJ2-2; cdr3_length: 16; v_call: TRBV7-9; cdr3_aa: CASRDGGAHVTGELFF; cdr3_nt: TGTGCCAGCAGAGACGGAGGGGCCCACGTCACCGGGGAGCTGTTTTTT
d_call: TRBD1; clone_size: many; j_call: TRBJ2-2; cdr3_length: 16; v_call: TRBV5-1; cdr3_aa: CASSFTGTGNTGELFF; cdr3_nt: TGCGCCAGCAGCTTTACCGGGACAGGCAACACCGGGGAGCTGTTTTTT
d_call: .; clone_size: few; j_call: TRBJ2-7; cdr3_length: 13; v_call: TRBV6-2/TRBV6-3; cdr3_aa: CASSYGETYEQYF; cdr3_nt: TGTGCCAGCAGTTACGGGGAGACCTACGAGCAGTACTTC
d_call: TRBD1; clone_size: .; j_call: TRBJ2-1; cdr3_length: 16; v_call: TRBV7-8; cdr3_aa: CASSTMTGVSYNEQFF; cdr3_nt: TGTGCCAGCAGCACGATGACAGGGGTCTCCTACAATGAGCAGTTCTTC
d_call: TRBD1; clone_size: .; j_call: TRBJ2-7; cdr3_length: 15; v_call: TRBV4-1; cdr3_aa: CASSQGGTGIYEQYF; cdr3_nt: TGCGCCAGCAGCCAAGGGGGGACAGGCATCTACGAGCAGTACTTC
d_call: TRBD2; clone_size: .; j_call: TRBJ2-1; cdr3_length: 16; v_call: TRBV20-1; cdr3_aa: CSARDVRERTYNEQFF; cdr3_nt: TGCAGTGCTAGAGATGTGCGGGAGAGGACCTACAATGAGCAGTTCTTC
d_call: .; clone_size: few; j_call: TRBJ2-3; cdr3_length: 14; v_call: TRBV28; cdr3_aa: CASREGRFGDTQYF; cdr3_nt: TGTGCCAGCAGGGAGGGGCGGTTTGGAGATACGCAGTATTTT
d_call: TRBD2; clone_size: many; j_call: TRBJ2-3; cdr3_length: 17; v_call: TRBV11-2; cdr3_aa: CASSLDLAGGPTDTQYF; cdr3_nt: TGTGCCAGCAGCTTAGACCTAGCGGGAGGGCCCACAGATACGCAGTATTTT
d_call: TRBD2; clone_size: once; j_call: TRBJ2-7; cdr3_length: 17; v_call: TRBV20-1; cdr3_aa: CSASPLAGGSFGYEQYF; cdr3_nt: TGCAGTGCTAGTCCTCTAGCGGGAGGGTCCTTCGGTTACGAGCAGTACTTC
d_call: .; clone_size: many; j_call: TRBJ2-1; cdr3_length: 17; v_call: TRBV7-9; cdr3_aa: CASSLFVGGPVDNEQFF; cdr3_nt: TGTGCCAGCAGCTTATTTGTTGGCGGGCCGGTGGACAATGAGCAGTTCTTC
d_call: TRBD2; clone_size: .; j_call: TRBJ2-3; cdr3_length: 15; v_call: TRBV9; cdr3_aa: CASSPLAEGTDTQYF; cdr3_nt: TGTGCCAGCAGCCCTCTAGCGGAGGGCACAGATACGCAGTATTTT
d_call: .; clone_size: .; j_call: TRBJ1-5; cdr3_length: 14; v_call: TRBV11-2; cdr3_aa: CASSLDNNNQPQHF; cdr3_nt: TGTGCCAGCAGCTTAGATAACAACAATCAGCCCCAGCATTTT
d_call: TRBD1; clone_size: .; j_call: TRBJ2-7; cdr3_length: 13; v_call: TRBV29-1; cdr3_aa: CSVEGTGMGEQYF; cdr3_nt: TGCAGCGTTGAAGGGACAGGGATGGGCGAGCAGTACTTC
d_call: .; clone_size: .; j_call: TRBJ2-6; cdr3_length: 15; v_call: TRBV2; cdr3_aa: CAKVQRASGANVLTF; cdr3_nt: TGTGCCAAAGTCCAGAGGGCCAGTGGGGCCAACGTCCTGACTTTC
d_call: TRBD1; clone_size: many; j_call: TRBJ2-1; cdr3_length: 14; v_call: TRBV12-3/TRBV12-4; cdr3_aa: CASSGQGRYNEQFF; cdr3_nt: TGTGCCAGCAGTGGACAGGGGCGATACAATGAGCAGTTCTTC
d_call: .; clone_size: .; j_call: TRBJ2-5; cdr3_length: 16; v_call: TRBV3-1; cdr3_aa: CDSSQDLGGWQETQYF; cdr3_nt: TGTGACAGCAGCCAAGATCTAGGAGGTTGGCAAGAGACCCAGTACTTC
d_call: TRBD1; clone_size: many; j_call: TRBJ2-5; cdr3_length: 13; v_call: TRBV12-3/TRBV12-4; cdr3_aa: CASSSTGEETQYF; cdr3_nt: TGTGCCAGCAGTTCGACAGGGGAAGAGACCCAGTACTTC
d_call: TRBD2; clone_size: .; j_call: TRBJ2-1; cdr3_length: 20; v_call: TRBV11-1; cdr3_aa: CASSLAPLAGGPSSYNEQFF; cdr3_nt: TGTGCCAGCAGCTTAGCGCCTCTAGCGGGAGGGCCGAGCTCCTACAATGAGCAGTTCTTC
d_call: .; clone_size: few; j_call: TRBJ2-7; cdr3_length: 14; v_call: TRBV27; cdr3_aa: CASSSSGPTYEQYF; cdr3_nt: TGTGCCAGCAGTTCTTCCGGACCTACCTACGAGCAGTACTTC
d_call: TRBD2; clone_size: many; j_call: TRBJ2-7; cdr3_length: 15; v_call: TRBV7-2; cdr3_aa: CASSLSDGLAGEQYF; cdr3_nt: TGTGCCAGCAGCTTATCTGATGGACTAGCGGGTGAGCAGTACTTC
d_call: .; clone_size: .; j_call: TRBJ2-3; cdr3_length: 15; v_call: TRBV7-2; cdr3_aa: CASSSITDSTDTQYF; cdr3_nt: TGTGCCAGCAGTTCTATTACAGACAGCACAGATACGCAGTATTTT
d_call: TRBD2; clone_size: few; j_call: TRBJ2-5; cdr3_length: 17; v_call: TRBV4-2; cdr3_aa: CASSQDQRLAGGETQYF; cdr3_nt: TGTGCCAGCAGCCAAGATCAGCGGCTAGCGGGAGGGGAGACCCAGTACTTC
d_call: .; clone_size: few; j_call: TRBJ2-1; cdr3_length: 20; v_call: TRBV6-2/TRBV6-3; cdr3_aa: CASSYSKGKPGPGPHNEQFF; cdr3_nt: TGTGCCAGCAGTTACTCGAAAGGCAAGCCGGGCCCGGGCCCACACAATGAGCAGTTCTTC
d_call: .; clone_size: .; j_call: TRBJ2-7; cdr3_length: 13; v_call: TRBV29-1; cdr3_aa: CSVELPSSYEQYF; cdr3_nt: TGCAGCGTTGAACTACCCAGCTCCTACGAGCAGTACTTC
d_call: TRBD2; clone_size: .; j_call: TRBJ2-7; cdr3_length: 15; v_call: TRBV10-1; cdr3_aa: CASSEAASGSYEQYF; cdr3_nt: TGCGCCAGCAGTGAGGCTGCTAGCGGTTCCTACGAGCAGTACTTC
d_call: .; clone_size: few; j_call: TRBJ2-1; cdr3_length: 13; v_call: TRBV6-5; cdr3_aa: CASSYPQSNEQFF; cdr3_nt: TGTGCCAGCAGTTACCCACAGTCCAATGAGCAGTTCTTC
d_call: TRBD2; clone_size: .; j_call: TRBJ2-1; cdr3_length: 16; v_call: TRBV15; cdr3_aa: CATSRGVAGDYNEQFF; cdr3_nt: TGTGCCACCAGCAGAGGGGTAGCGGGAGACTACAATGAGCAGTTCTTC
d_call: .; clone_size: .; j_call: TRBJ2-5; cdr3_length: 13; v_call: TRBV9; cdr3_aa: CASSTRGQETQYF; cdr3_nt: TGTGCCAGCAGCACACGGGGCCAAGAGACCCAGTACTTC
d_call: TRBD1; clone_size: .; j_call: TRBJ2-2; cdr3_length: 15; v_call: TRBV2; cdr3_aa: CASQTPRDSTGELFF; cdr3_nt: TGTGCCAGTCAAACCCCCCGGGACAGCACCGGGGAGCTGTTTTTT
d_call: .; clone_size: .; j_call: TRBJ2-1; cdr3_length: 12; v_call: TRBV20-1; cdr3_aa: CSARALYNEQFF; cdr3_nt: TGCAGTGCTAGAGCCCTGTACAATGAGCAGTTCTTC
d_call: .; clone_size: .; j_call: TRBJ2-7; cdr3_length: 12; v_call: TRBV29-1; cdr3_aa: CSVGQGGNEQYF; cdr3_nt: TGCAGCGTTGGGCAGGGAGGAAACGAGCAGTACTTC
d_call: .; clone_size: many; j_call: TRBJ2-1; cdr3_length: 14; v_call: TRBV29-1; cdr3_aa: CSVPPDYSYNEQFF; cdr3_nt: TGCAGCGTCCCCCCGGACTACTCCTACAATGAGCAGTTCTTC
d_call: .; clone_size: .; j_call: TRBJ2-1; cdr3_length: 17; v_call: TRBV4-2; cdr3_aa: CASSQDHGGQPYNEQFF; cdr3_nt: TGTGCCAGCAGCCAAGATCACGGGGGACAGCCCTACAATGAGCAGTTCTTC
d_call: TRBD2; clone_size: few; j_call: TRBJ2-1; cdr3_length: 16; v_call: TRBV20-1; cdr3_aa: CSASVSGTSGRNEQFF; cdr3_nt: TGCAGTGCTAGCGTTTCCGGGACTAGCGGGAGAAATGAGCAGTTCTTC
d_call: TRBD1; clone_size: few; j_call: TRBJ2-1; cdr3_length: 14; v_call: TRBV24-1; cdr3_aa: CATSDWTGENEQFF; cdr3_nt: TGTGCCACCAGTGACTGGACAGGGGAAAATGAGCAGTTCTTC
d_call: .; clone_size: .; j_call: TRBJ2-5; cdr3_length: 13; v_call: TRBV9; cdr3_aa: CASSGPLGETQYF; cdr3_nt: TGTGCCAGCAGCGGACCCCTCGGGGAGACCCAGTACTTC
d_call: .; clone_size: many; j_call: TRBJ2-7; cdr3_length: 10; v_call: TRBV7-7; cdr3_aa: CASSAYEQYF; cdr3_nt: TGTGCTAGCAGCGCATACGAGCAGTACTTC
d_call: .; clone_size: many; j_call: TRBJ2-1; cdr3_length: 15; v_call: TRBV4-3; cdr3_aa: CASSQQDSSYNEQFF; cdr3_nt: TGCGCCAGCAGCCAACAAGACAGCTCCTACAATGAGCAGTTCTTC
d_call: .; clone_size: .; j_call: TRBJ2-5; cdr3_length: 14; v_call: TRBV27; cdr3_aa: CASSLYGDQETQYF; cdr3_nt: TGTGCCAGCAGTTTATATGGGGACCAAGAGACCCAGTACTTC
d_call: TRBD2; clone_size: .; j_call: TRBJ2-1; cdr3_length: 18; v_call: TRBV7-8; cdr3_aa: CASSLAGLAGYSYNEQFF; cdr3_nt: TGTGCCAGCAGCTTAGCGGGACTAGCGGGTTATTCCTACAATGAGCAGTTCTTC
d_call: .; clone_size: .; j_call: TRBJ2-7; cdr3_length: 15; v_call: TRBV21-1; cdr3_aa: CASSHKGGHPYEQYF; cdr3_nt: TGTGCCAGCAGCCATAAGGGAGGACACCCCTACGAGCAGTACTTC